This T cell receptor (beta chain) was identified during a study of blood T cell repertoires in COVID-19. Study in general: Whether acute or convalescent, the COVID-19 samples came from the United States, Italy and Spain. Nucleic acid was either cDNA or gDNA, and it came from T cells, B-cell-depleted T cells, or PBMCs.

This CDR3 contains 12 residues. With 5 bases removed from V and 12 bases from J, the gap between germline ends came to 14 bases. Authors' analysis steps: Reference gene primers were amplified, and this amplification served to estimate nucleated cell counts. Produced via immunoSEQ multiplex PCR; TCRdb's table is partial and in-frame only. Clone size and the V and J calls come from that table; the DNA yielded D and trimming. The data hold approximately 300,000 clones, with 86% observed a single time. The sequencing input was peripheral blood. The receptor's source is a woman in her forties or fifties with acute or convalescent COVID-19. V is TRBV12-3 or TRBV12-4 and J is TRBJ2-1, with D perhaps TRBD2 (5 bases). The CDR3 loop reads CASSLVLRVQFF. The DNA for the CDR3 is TGTGCCAGCAGTCTAGTGTTGCGGGTGCAGTTCTTC.